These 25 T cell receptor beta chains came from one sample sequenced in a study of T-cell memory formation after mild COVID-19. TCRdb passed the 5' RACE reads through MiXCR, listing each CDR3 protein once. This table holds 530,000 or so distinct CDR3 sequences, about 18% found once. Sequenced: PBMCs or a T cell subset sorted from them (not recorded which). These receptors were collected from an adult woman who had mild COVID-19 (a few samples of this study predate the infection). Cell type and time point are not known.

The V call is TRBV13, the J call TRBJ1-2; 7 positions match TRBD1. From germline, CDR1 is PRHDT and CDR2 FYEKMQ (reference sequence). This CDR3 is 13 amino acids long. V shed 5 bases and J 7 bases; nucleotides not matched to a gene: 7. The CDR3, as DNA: TGTGCCAGCAGCGGTTACAGGGGCGGTGGCTACACCTTC. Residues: CASSGYRGGGYTF.

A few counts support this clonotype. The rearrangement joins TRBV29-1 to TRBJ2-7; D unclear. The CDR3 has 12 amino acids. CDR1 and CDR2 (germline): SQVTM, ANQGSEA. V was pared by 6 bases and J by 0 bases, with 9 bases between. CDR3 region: CSVAEASYEQYF. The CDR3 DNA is TGCAGCGTCGCCGAAGCCTCCTACGAGCAGTACTTC.

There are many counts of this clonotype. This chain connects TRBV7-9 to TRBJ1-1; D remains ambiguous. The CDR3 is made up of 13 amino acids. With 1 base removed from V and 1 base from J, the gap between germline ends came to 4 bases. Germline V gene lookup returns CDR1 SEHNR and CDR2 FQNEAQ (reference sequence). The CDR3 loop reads CASSLVENTEAFF. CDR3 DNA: TGTGCCAGCAGCTTAGTGGAGAACACTGAAGCTTTCTTT.

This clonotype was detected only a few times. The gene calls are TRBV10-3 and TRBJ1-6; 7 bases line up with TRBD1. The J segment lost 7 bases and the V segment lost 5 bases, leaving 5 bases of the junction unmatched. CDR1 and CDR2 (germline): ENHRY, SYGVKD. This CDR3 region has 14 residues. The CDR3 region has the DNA TGTGCCATCAGTCGGGACAGAGAAAATTCACCCCTCCACTTT. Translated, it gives CAISRDRENSPLHF.

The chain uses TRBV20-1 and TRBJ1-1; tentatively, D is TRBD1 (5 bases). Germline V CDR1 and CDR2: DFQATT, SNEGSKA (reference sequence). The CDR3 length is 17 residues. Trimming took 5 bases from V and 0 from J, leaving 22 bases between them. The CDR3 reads CSAYRDRGVNMNTEAFF. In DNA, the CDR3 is TGCAGTGCTTACAGAGACAGAGGGGTGAACATGAACACTGAAGCTTTCTTT.

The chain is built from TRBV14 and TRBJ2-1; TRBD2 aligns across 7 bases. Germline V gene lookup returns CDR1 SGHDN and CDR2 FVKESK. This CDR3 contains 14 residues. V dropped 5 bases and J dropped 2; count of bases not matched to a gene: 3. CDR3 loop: CASSSGKTYNEQFF. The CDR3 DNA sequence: TGTGCCAGCAGCAGCGGGAAGACCTACAATGAGCAGTTCTTC.

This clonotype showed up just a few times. The DNA for the CDR3 is TGCAGTGCTAGAGATGAGACAGGGATTGGCTACACCTTC. It specifies CSARDETGIGYTF. V gene TRBV20-1 combines with J gene TRBJ1-2, with 7 bases that match TRBD1. Trimming removed 0 bases from V and 7 bases from J; junction bases left unmatched: 5. Germline CDR1 and CDR2: DFQATT and SNEGSKA (reference sequence). The CDR3 spans 13 residues.

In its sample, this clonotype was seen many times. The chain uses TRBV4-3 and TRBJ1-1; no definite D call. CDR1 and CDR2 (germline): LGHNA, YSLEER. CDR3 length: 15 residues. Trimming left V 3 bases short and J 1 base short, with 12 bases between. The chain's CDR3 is CASSQDAGPNTEAFF. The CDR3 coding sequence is TGCGCCAGCAGCCAGGATGCCGGGCCGAACACTGAAGCTTTCTTT.

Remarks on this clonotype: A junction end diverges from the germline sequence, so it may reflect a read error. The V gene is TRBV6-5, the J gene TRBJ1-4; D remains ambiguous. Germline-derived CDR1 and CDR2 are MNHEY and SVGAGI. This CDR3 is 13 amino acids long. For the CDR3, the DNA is TGTGCCAGCAGCTACACTGACCGGGAAAGACTGTTTTTT. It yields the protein CASSYTDRERLFF.

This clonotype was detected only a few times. The CDR3, as DNA: TGTGCCAGCAGCTTAGTTTCGGTGAGGGCCGAGCAGTACTTC. Translated, it gives CASSLVSVRAEQYF. The V and J genes are TRBV11-1 and TRBJ2-7; a possible D gene is TRBD2 (5 bases). V was cut by 1 base and J by 6 bases, with 13 bases left in between. The CDR3 has 14 residues. Per germline, CDR1 SGHAT and CDR2 FQDESV (reference sequence).

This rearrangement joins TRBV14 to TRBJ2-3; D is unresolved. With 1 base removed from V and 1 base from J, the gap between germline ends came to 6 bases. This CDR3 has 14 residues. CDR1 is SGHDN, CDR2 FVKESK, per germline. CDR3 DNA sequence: TGTGCCAGCAGCCAAGGGACCCGCACAGATACGCAGTATTTT. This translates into CASSQGTRTDTQYF.

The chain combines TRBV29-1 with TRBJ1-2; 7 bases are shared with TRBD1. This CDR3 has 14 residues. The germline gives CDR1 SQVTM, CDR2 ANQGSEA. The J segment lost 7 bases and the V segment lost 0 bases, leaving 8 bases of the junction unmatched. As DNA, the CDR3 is TGCAGCGTTGAAGATCGACAGACAGGGAGTGGCTACACCTTC. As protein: CSVEDRQTGSGYTF.

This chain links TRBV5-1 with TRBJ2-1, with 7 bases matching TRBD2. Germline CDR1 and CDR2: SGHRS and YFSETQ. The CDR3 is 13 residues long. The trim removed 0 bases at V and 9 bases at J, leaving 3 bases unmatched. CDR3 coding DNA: TGCGCCAGCAGCTTGGCCGGGGGGACTGAGCAGTTCTTC. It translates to CASSLAGGTEQFF.

The DNA for the CDR3 is TGTGCCAGCAGGACAGGGACAGGCAATCAGCCCCAGCATTTT. This codes for CASRTGTGNQPQHF. The V gene is TRBV5-5, the J gene TRBJ1-5; 7 nucleotides line up with TRBD1. The CDR3 loop spans 14 amino acids. Germline CDR1 reads SGHKS; CDR2 reads YYEKEE (reference sequence). Unmatched junction bases numbered 4, after V lost 5 bases and J lost 2 bases.

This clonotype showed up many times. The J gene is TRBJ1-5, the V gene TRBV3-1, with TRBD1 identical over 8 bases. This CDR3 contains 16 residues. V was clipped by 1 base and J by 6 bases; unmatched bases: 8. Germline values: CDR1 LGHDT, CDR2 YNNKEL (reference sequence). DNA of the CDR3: TGTGCCAGCAGCCAAGGGGCCCCAGGGGGCGGTCAGCCCCAGCATTTT. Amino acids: CASSQGAPGGGQPQHF.

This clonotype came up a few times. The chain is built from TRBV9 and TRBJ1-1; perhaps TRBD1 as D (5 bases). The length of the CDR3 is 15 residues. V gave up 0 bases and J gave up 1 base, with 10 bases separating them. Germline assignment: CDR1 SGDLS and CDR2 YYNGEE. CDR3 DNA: TGTGCCAGCAGCGTAGATCAGAGGGGGAACACTGAAGCTTTCTTT. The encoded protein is CASSVDQRGNTEAFF.

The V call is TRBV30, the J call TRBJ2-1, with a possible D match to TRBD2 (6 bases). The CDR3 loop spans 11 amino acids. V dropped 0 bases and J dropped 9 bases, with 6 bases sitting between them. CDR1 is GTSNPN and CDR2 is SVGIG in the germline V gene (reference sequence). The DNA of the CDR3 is TGTGCCTGGAGTGTGGAGGGTGAGCAGTTCTTC. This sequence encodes CAWSVEGEQFF.

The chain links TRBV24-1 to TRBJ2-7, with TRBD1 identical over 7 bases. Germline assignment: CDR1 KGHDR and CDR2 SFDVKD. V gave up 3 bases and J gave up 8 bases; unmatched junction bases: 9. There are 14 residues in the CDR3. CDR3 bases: TGTGCCACCAGTGATCCGACTGACAGGGAACAGCAGTACTTC. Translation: CATSDPTDREQQYF.

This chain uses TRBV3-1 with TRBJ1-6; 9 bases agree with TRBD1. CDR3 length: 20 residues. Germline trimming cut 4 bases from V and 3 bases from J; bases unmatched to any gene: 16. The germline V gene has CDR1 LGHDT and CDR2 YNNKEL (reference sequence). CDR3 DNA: TGTGCCAGCAGCCCGTACCTACCCGGGACAGGGAAAAACTATAATTCACCCCTCCACTTT. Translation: CASSPYLPGTGKNYNSPLHF.

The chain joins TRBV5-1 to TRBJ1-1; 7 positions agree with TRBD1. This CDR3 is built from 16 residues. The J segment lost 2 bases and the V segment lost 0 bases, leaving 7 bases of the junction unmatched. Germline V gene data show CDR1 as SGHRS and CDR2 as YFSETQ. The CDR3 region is CASSLVRGQFNTEAFF. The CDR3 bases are TGCGCCAGCAGCTTGGTGAGGGGACAGTTTAACACTGAAGCTTTCTTT.

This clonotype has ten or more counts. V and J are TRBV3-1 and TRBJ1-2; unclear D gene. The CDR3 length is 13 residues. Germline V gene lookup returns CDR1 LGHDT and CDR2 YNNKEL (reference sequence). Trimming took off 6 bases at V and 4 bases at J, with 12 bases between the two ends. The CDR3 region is CASSPTFGYGYTF. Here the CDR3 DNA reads TGTGCCAGCAGTCCGACCTTCGGCTATGGCTACACCTTC.

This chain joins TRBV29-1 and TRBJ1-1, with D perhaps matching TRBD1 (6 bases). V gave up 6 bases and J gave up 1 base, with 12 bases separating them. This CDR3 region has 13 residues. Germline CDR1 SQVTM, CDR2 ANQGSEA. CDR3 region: CSVTGTGNTEAFF. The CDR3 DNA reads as TGCAGCGTCACAGGGACGGGGAACACTGAAGCTTTCTTT.

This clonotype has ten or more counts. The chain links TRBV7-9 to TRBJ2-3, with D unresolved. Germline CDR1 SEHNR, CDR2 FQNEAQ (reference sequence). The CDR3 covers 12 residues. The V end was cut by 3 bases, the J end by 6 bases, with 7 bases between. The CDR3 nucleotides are TGTGCCAGCAGCTTGATCGGGGATACGCAGTATTTT. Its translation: CASSLIGDTQYF.

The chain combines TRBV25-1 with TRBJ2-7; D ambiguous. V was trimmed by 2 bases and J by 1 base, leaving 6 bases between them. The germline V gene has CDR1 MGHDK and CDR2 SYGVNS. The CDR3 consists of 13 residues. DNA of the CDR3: TGTGCCAGCAGTGAACGTAGGTCCTACGAGCAGTACTTC. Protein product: CASSERRSYEQYF.

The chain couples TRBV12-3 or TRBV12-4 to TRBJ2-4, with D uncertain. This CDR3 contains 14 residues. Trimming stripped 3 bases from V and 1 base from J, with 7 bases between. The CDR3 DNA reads TGTGCCAGCAGTTTTGGTGGGGCCAAAAACATTCAGTACTTC. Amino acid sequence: CASSFGGAKNIQYF.